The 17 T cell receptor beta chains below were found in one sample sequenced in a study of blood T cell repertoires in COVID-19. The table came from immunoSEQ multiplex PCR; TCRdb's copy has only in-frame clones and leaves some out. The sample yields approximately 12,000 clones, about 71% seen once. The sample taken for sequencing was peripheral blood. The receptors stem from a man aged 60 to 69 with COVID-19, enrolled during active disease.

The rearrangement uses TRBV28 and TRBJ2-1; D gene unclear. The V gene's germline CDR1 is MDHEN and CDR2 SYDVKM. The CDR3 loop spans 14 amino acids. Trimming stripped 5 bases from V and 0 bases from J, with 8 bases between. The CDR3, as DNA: TGTGCCAGCAGTCCCCTTAGCTCCTACAATGAGCAGTTCTTC. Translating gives CASSPLSSYNEQFF.

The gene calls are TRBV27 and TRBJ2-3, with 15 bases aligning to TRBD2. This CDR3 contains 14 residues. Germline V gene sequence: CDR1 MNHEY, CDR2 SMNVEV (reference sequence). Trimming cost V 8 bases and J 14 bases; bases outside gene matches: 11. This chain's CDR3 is CASSGGTSGRSGYF. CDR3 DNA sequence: TGTGCCAGCTCCGGAGGGACTAGCGGGAGGTCGGGGTATTTT.

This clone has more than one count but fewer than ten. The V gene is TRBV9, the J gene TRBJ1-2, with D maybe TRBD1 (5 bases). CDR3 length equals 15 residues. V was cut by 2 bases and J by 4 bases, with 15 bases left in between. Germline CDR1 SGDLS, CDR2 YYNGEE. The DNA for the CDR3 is TGTGCCAGCAGCGTCGGCGGGGCAGTCGGCTATGGCTACACCTTC. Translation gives CASSVGGAVGYGYTF.

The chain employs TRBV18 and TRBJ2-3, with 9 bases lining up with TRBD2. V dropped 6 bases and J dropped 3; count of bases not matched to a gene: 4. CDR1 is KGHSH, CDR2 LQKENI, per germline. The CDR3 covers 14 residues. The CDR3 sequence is CASSRTSATDTQYF. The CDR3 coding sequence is TGTGCCAGCTCTCGGACTAGCGCGACAGATACGCAGTATTTT.

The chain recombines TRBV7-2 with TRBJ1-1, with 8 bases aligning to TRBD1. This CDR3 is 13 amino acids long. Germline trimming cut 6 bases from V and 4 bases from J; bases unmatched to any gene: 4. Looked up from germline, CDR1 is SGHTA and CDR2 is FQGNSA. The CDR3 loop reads CASSPTGGTEAFF. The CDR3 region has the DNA TGTGCCAGCAGTCCAACAGGGGGCACTGAAGCTTTCTTT.

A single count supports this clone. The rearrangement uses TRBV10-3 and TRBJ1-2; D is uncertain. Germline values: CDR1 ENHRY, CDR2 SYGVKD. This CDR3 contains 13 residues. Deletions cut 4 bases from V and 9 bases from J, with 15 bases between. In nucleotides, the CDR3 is TGTGCCATCAGTGCCGGAGAACGGGGAAGCTACACCTTC. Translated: CAISAGERGSYTF.

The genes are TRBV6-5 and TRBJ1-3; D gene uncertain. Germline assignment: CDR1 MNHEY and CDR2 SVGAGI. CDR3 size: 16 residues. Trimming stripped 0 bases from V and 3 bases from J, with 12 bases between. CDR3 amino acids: CASSYSAGRSGNTIYF. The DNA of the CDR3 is TGTGCCAGCAGTTACTCAGCGGGCCGGAGTGGAAACACCATATATTTT.

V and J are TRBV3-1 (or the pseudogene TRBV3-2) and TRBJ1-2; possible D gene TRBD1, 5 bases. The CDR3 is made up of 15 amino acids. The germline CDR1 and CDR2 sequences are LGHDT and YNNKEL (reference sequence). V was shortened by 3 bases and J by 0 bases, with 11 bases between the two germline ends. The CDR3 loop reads CASSQGSRANYGYTF. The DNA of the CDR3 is TGTGCCAGCAGCCAGGGTAGCAGGGCTAACTATGGCTACACCTTC.

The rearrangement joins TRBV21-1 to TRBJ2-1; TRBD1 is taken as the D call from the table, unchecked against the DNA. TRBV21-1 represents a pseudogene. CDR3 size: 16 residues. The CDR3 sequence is CASSKSIQGPYNEQFF. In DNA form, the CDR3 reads TGTGCCAGCAGCAAAAGTATACAGGGACCCTACAATGAGCAGTTCTTC.

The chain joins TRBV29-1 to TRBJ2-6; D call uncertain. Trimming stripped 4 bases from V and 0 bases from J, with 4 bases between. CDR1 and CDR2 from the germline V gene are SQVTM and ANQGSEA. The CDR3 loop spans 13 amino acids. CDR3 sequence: CSVGSSGANVLTF. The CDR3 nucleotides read TGCAGCGTTGGGAGCTCTGGGGCCAACGTCCTGACTTTC.

The DNA of the CDR3 is TGTGCCACCCAAGGAGGGACGGGGCGTCACTATGGCTACACCTTC. Its protein is CATQGGTGRHYGYTF. The chain recombines TRBV28 with TRBJ1-2; TRBD1 is a possible D gene (5 bases). Germline V lookup: CDR1 MDHEN, CDR2 SYDVKM. This CDR3 has 15 amino acids. Trimming took off 10 bases at V and 3 bases at J, with 21 bases between the two ends.

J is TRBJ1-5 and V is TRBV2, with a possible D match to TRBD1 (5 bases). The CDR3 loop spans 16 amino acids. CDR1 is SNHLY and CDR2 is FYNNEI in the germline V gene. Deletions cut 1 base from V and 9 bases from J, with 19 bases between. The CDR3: CASSEGGSLSRWPQHF. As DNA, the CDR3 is TGTGCCAGCAGTGAAGGGGGCTCCCTATCGCGCTGGCCCCAGCATTTT.

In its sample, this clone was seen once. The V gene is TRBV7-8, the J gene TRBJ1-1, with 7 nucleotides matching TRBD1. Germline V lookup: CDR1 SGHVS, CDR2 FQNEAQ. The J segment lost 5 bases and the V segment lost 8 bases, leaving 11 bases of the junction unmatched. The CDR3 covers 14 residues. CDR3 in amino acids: CASGGQVRGTEAFF. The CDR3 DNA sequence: TGTGCCAGCGGCGGACAGGTTAGAGGTACTGAAGCTTTCTTT.

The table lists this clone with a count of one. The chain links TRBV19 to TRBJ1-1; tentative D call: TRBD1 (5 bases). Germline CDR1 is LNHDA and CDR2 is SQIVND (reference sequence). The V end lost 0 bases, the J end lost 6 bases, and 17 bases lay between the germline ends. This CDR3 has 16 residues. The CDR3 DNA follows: TGTGCCAGTAGTATAGATACAAGTACACGGGGGTCTGAAGCTTTCTTT. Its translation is CASSIDTSTRGSEAFF.

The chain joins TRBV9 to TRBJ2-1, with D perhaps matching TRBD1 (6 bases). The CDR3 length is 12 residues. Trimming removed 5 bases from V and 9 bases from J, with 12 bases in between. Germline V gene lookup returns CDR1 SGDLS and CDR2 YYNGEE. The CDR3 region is CASSFQDSEQFF. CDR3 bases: TGTGCCAGCAGTTTCCAGGACAGTGAGCAGTTCTTC.

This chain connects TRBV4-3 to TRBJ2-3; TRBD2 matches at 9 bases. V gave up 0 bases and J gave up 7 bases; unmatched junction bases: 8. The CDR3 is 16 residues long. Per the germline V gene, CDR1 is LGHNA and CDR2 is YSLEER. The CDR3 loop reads CASSQDRSGRTNTQYF. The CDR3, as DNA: TGCGCCAGCAGCCAAGATCGGAGCGGGAGGACGAATACGCAGTATTTT.

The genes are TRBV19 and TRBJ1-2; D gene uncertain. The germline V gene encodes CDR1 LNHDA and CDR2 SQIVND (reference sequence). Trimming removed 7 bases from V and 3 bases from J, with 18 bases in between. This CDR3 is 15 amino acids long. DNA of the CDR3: TGTGCCAGTAATGCAGACCCGCGCGGGTACTATGGCTACACCTTC. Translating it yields CASNADPRGYYGYTF.